These 20 T cell receptor beta chains originate from one sample sequenced in a study of type 1 regulatory T cells. TCRdb passed the reads through MiXCR, listing each CDR3 protein once. This table has 80,000 to 100,000 distinct CDR3 sequences, 31% appearing once. The source material was CD4+ T cells, either the whole sample or a sorted fraction (not recorded which). The receptors here all came from a human donor in good health.

This clonotype was observed a handful of times. This chain joins TRBV3-1 and TRBJ1-3; weak D call: TRBD1 (5 bases). Per the germline V gene, CDR1 is LGHDT and CDR2 is YNNKEL (reference sequence). The CDR3 totals 16 residues. Trimming removed 4 bases from V and 0 bases from J, with 13 bases in between. The CDR3 region is CASSLVTGDSGNTIYF. CDR3 sequence (DNA): TGTGCCAGCAGCCTTGTAACAGGCGACTCTGGAAACACCATATATTTT.

The chain couples TRBV12-3 or TRBV12-4 to TRBJ1-1; the D is unclear. The ends were cut back, 5 bases at V and 1 base at J, with 8 bases in the middle. The length of the CDR3 is 13 residues. CDR3 amino acids: CASSQTPNTEAFF. The CDR3 bases are TGTGCCAGCAGTCAGACACCGAACACTGAAGCTTTCTTT.

The CDR3 sequence: CASSAGPSSYNEQFF. The DNA for the CDR3 is TGTGCCAGCAGCGCCGGACCGAGCTCCTACAATGAGCAGTTCTTC. This chain uses TRBV7-2 with TRBJ2-1; D is ambiguous. V was cut by 5 bases and J by 0 bases, with 11 bases left in between. Germline V gene sequence: CDR1 SGHTA, CDR2 FQGNSA. This CDR3 has 15 amino acids.

The chain recombines TRBV30 with TRBJ1-5, with D hard to call. V shed 1 base and J shed 4 bases, with 8 bases lying between them. The CDR3 runs 13 residues. Germline CDR1 reads GTSNPN; CDR2 reads SVGIG (reference sequence). The CDR3 here is CAWSETGNQPQHF. The CDR3 DNA reads as TGTGCCTGGAGTGAAACGGGTAATCAGCCCCAGCATTTT. The whole variable domain, filled in from reference TRBV30 and TRBJ1-5, reads SQTIHQWPATLVQPVGSPLSLECTVEGTSNPNLYWYRQAAGRGLQLLFYSVGIGQISSEVPQNLSASRPQDRQFILSSKKLLLSDSGFYLCAWSETGNQPQHFGDGTRLSIL.

The chain is built from TRBV19 and TRBJ2-4; D possibly corresponds to TRBD2 (5 bases). CDR1 and CDR2 from the germline V gene are LNHDA and SQIVND (reference sequence). CDR3 length equals 13 residues. The V and J ends lost 4 bases and 7 bases respectively, with 11 bases between them. The CDR3 bases are TGTGCCAGTAGTACCAAACCTAGCAACATTCAGTACTTC. Protein product: CASSTKPSNIQYF.

This clonotype came up a few times. This sequence joins TRBV2 and TRBJ1-2; TRBD1 matches at 8 bases. With 6 bases clipped from V and 2 bases from J, the junction kept 2 bases outside the gene matches. Germline lookup yields CDR1 SNHLY and CDR2 FYNNEI. CDR3 length: 13 residues. The CDR3 here is CASRDRENYGYTF. Here the CDR3 DNA reads TGTGCCAGCAGGGACAGGGAAAACTATGGCTACACCTTC.

The genes are TRBV4-1 and TRBJ1-4; D possibly corresponds to TRBD1 (6 bases). V lost 0 bases, J lost 8 bases, and 13 bases lay in between. Looked up from germline, CDR1 is MGHRA and CDR2 is YSYEKL. This CDR3 is 15 amino acids long. The CDR3 spells CASSQEGGHGEKLFF. The CDR3 bases are TGCGCCAGCAGCCAAGAGGGGGGCCACGGGGAAAAACTGTTTTTT.

The chain has TRBV12-3 or TRBV12-4 and TRBJ1-3; D is ambiguous. This CDR3 contains 14 residues. Trimming pared 6 bases from V and 2 bases from J, leaving 11 bases between. The CDR3 here is CASSLGATGNTIYF. In nucleotides, the CDR3 is TGTGCCAGCAGCCTGGGTGCAACTGGAAACACCATATATTTT.

DNA for the CDR3: TGTGCCAGCAGCTTAGACGGGGGCTCCACTGATGAAAAACTGTTTTTT. Its protein is CASSLDGGSTDEKLFF. The chain is built from TRBV7-9 and TRBJ1-4; perhaps TRBD1 as D (6 bases). The V gene lost 1 base and the J gene lost 6 bases, with 15 bases spanning the gap. CDR1 and CDR2 (germline): SEHNR, FQNEAQ (reference sequence). This CDR3 spans 16 amino acids.

The chain uses TRBV19 and TRBJ2-4, with TRBD2 identical over 8 bases. Trimming took 6 bases from V and 2 from J; bases not matched to a gene: 12. Looked up from germline, CDR1 is LNHDA and CDR2 is SQIVND (reference sequence). The CDR3 length is 17 residues. The CDR3 DNA follows: TGTGCCAGTAGCCAACCAGGACTAGCAGATACCAAAAACATTCAGTACTTC. This gives the protein CASSQPGLADTKNIQYF.

This clonotype was observed a single time. The genes are TRBV6-4 and TRBJ1-1, with 7 bases aligning to TRBD1. The CDR3 runs 15 residues. CDR1 MRHNA and CDR2 SNTAGT come from the germline V gene. The V segment lost 5 bases and the J segment 0 bases; nucleotides outside the gene matches: 6. The CDR3 bases are TGTGCCAGCAGTAGGACAGGTAGAATGAACACTGAAGCTTTCTTT. This codes for CASSRTGRMNTEAFF.

This clonotype occurred a few times. The chain couples TRBV5-4 to TRBJ2-7; D is ambiguous. Trimming took off 2 bases at V and 5 bases at J, with 11 bases between the two ends. Germline V lookup: CDR1 SGHNT, CDR2 YYREEE (reference sequence). This CDR3 spans 13 amino acids. The CDR3 nucleotides are TGTGCCAGCAGCTTTAGGACGCTTGACGAGCAGTACTTC. This sequence encodes CASSFRTLDEQYF. The variable domain in full, with the rest retrieved from reference TRBV5-4 and TRBJ2-7, is ETGVTQSPTHLIKTRGQQVTLRCSSQSGHNTVSWYQQALGQGPQFIFQYYREEENGRGNFPPRFSGLQFPNYSSELNVNALELDDSALYLCASSFRTLDEQYFGPGTRLTVT.

This clonotype was recorded a few times. The chain recombines TRBV7-9 with TRBJ2-7, with 8 bases that match TRBD2. The V and J ends lost 4 bases and 0 bases, in that order; junction bases with no gene match: 11. The CDR3 has 17 residues. From germline, CDR1 is SEHNR and CDR2 FQNEAQ (reference sequence). The CDR3 nucleotides are TGTGCCAGCAGCTCACCCGACTCGGGGGGGGCCTCCTACGAGCAGTACTTC. Translating gives CASSSPDSGGASYEQYF.

The rearrangement joins TRBV28 to TRBJ1-5, with D possibly being TRBD2 (7 bases). The DNA end is a closer match to TRBJ2-3, so the J assignment may be wrong. Looked up from germline, CDR1 is MDHEN and CDR2 is SYDVKM. CDR3 length: 14 residues. The CDR3 region has the DNA TGTGCCAGTGCCCTTTTAGGGGGGGGGCAGCCCCAGTATTTT. Amino acid sequence: CASALLGGGQPQYF.

This clonotype has a handful of counts. The V call is TRBV19, the J call TRBJ2-3; a possible D gene is TRBD2 (5 bases). This CDR3 is 16 amino acids long. Deletions cut 4 bases from V and 0 bases from J, with 14 bases between. Germline V gives CDR1 LNHDA, CDR2 SQIVND (reference sequence). In nucleotides, the CDR3 is TGTGCCAGTAGTACAGGAGCGGCCATCAGCACAGATACGCAGTATTTT. Encoded protein: CASSTGAAISTDTQYF.

This clonotype occurred once. The V gene is TRBV4-2, the J gene TRBJ2-1, with 9 positions matching TRBD2. The V gene end was trimmed by 1 base and the J gene end by 3 bases; junction bases not matched to a gene: 4. CDR3 length equals 16 residues. CDR1 and CDR2 from the germline V gene are LGHNA and YNFKEQ. In nucleotides, the CDR3 is TGTGCCAGCAGCCAAGGTCTGCGGGAGGGCTACAATGAGCAGTTCTTC. Protein: CASSQGLREGYNEQFF.

The rearrangement links TRBV4-1 to TRBJ1-4; unclear D gene. With 1 base removed from V and 7 bases from J, the gap between germline ends came to 10 bases. The germline V gene has CDR1 MGHRA and CDR2 YSYEKL. The CDR3 extends over 14 amino acids. Here the CDR3 reads CASSQVRGSEKLFF. The CDR3 bases are TGCGCCAGCAGCCAAGTGCGAGGCTCTGAAAAACTGTTTTTT.

The J gene is TRBJ2-3, the V gene TRBV5-6; D may be TRBD1 or TRBD2 (5 bases each). Germline assignment: CDR1 SGHDT and CDR2 YYEEEE. CDR3 size: 16 residues. V was pared by 2 bases and J by 4 bases, with 17 bases between. The CDR3 protein is CASSFKAGSLPDTQYF. DNA for the CDR3: TGTGCCAGCAGCTTTAAGGCAGGGAGTCTCCCAGATACGCAGTATTTT.

A few counts support this clonotype. This chain uses TRBV7-9 with TRBJ2-7; D is tentatively TRBD1 or TRBD2 (6 bases each). The CDR3 spans 15 residues. Per the germline V gene, CDR1 is SEHNR and CDR2 is FQNEAQ (reference sequence). The V end lost 5 bases, the J end lost 2 bases, and 16 bases lay between the germline ends. The DNA of the CDR3 is TGTGCCAGCAGCAGGGGGGACAACCAACCCTACGAGCAGTACTTC. Translating it yields CASSRGDNQPYEQYF.

This sequence joins TRBV5-1 and TRBJ2-7; D is unresolved. The germline CDR1 and CDR2 sequences are SGHRS and YFSETQ. The CDR3 sequence is 14 residues long. The V gene lost 4 bases and the J gene lost 0 bases, with 11 bases spanning the gap. CDR3 sequence: CASSQNANSYEQYF. The CDR3, as DNA: TGCGCCAGCAGCCAGAACGCAAACTCCTACGAGCAGTACTTC.